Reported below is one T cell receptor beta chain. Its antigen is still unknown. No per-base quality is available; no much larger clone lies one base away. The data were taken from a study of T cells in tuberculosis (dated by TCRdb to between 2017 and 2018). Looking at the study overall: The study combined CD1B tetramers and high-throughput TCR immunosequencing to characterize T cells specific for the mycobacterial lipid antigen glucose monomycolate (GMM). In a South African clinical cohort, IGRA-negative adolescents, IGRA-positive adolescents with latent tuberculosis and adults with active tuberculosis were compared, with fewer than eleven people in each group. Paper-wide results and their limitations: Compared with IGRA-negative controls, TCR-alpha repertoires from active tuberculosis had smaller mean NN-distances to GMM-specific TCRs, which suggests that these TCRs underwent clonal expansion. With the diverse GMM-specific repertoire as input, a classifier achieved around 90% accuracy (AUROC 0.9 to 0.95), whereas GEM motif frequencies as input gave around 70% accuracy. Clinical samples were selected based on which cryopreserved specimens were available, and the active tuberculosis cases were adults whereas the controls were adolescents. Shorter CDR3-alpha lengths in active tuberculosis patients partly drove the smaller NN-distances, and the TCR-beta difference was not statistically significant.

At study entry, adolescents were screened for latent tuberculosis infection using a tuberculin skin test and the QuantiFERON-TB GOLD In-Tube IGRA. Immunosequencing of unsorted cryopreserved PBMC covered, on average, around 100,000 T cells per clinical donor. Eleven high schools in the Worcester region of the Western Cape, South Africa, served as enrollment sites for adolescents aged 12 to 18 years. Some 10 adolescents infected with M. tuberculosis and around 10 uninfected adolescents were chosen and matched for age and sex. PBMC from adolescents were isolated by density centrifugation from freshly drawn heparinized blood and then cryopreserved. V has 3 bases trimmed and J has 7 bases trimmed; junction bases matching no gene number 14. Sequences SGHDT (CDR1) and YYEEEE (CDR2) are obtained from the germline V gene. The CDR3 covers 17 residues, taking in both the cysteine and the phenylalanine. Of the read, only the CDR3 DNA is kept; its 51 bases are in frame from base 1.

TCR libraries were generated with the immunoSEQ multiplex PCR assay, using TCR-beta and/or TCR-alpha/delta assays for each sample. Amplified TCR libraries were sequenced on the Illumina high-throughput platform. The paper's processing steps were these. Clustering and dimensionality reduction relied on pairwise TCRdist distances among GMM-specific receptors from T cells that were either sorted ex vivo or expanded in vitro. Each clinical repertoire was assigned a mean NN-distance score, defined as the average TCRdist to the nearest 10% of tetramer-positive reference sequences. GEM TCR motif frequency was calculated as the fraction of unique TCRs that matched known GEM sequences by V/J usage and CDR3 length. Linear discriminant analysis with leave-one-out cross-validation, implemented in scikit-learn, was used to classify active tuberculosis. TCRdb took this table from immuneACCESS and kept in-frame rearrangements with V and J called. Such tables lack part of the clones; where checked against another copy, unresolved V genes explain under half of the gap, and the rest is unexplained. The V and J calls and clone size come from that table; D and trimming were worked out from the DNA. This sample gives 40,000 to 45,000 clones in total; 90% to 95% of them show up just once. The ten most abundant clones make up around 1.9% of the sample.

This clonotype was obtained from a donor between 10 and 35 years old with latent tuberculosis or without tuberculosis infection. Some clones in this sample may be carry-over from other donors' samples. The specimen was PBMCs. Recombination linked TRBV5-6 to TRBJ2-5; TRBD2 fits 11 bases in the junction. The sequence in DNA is TGTGCCAGCAGCTCGGTACTAGCGGGAGAAGCGGTGGGGACCCAGTACTTC. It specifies CASSSVLAGEAVGTQYF. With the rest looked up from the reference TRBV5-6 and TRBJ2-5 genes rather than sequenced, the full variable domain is DAGVTQSPTHLIKTRGQQVTLRCSPKSGHDTVSWYQQALGQGPQFIFQYYEEEERQRGNFPDRFSGHQFPNYSSELNVNALLLGDSALYLCASSSVLAGEAVGTQYFGPGTRLLVL.